Below are 18 T cell receptor beta chains sequenced from a single sample in a study of blood T cell repertoires in COVID-19. Repertoires were generated with immunoSEQ multiplex PCR, while TCRdb's copy carries only in-frame clones and drops some. The sample includes approximately 100,000 clones, roughly 90% of them seen just once. Sample: peripheral blood. These receptors all come from a human donor in a cohort sampled during active COVID-19.

V gene TRBV6-5 combines with J gene TRBJ2-1, with 11 positions matching TRBD2. The CDR3 loop spans 15 amino acids. Germline V CDR1 and CDR2: MNHEY, SVGAGI. J was trimmed by 9 bases and V by 4 bases; bases with no gene match: 8. The CDR3 loop is CASSLAGGPSREQFF. The CDR3 nucleotides read TGTGCCAGCAGTTTAGCGGGAGGGCCGTCTCGTGAGCAGTTCTTC.

CDR3 in DNA: TGTGCCAGCAGCTCAACCTCCGGGACTAGATCGAGCACAGATACGCAGTATTTT. This gives the protein CASSSTSGTRSSTDTQYF. The chain has TRBV7-2 and TRBJ2-3; 8 bases fit TRBD2. The V gene's germline CDR1 is SGHTA and CDR2 FQGNSA. The CDR3 is made up of 18 amino acids. The trim removed 4 bases at V and 0 bases at J, leaving 12 bases unmatched.

This chain connects TRBV7-6 to TRBJ1-6, with TRBD1 identical over 7 bases. J gave up 10 bases and V 5 bases, and 8 bases lay outside the gene matches. The germline V gene encodes CDR1 SGHVS and CDR2 FNYEAQ. The CDR3 extends over 14 amino acids. CDR3 nucleotide sequence: TGTGCCAGCAGCAAAGGGGGCGCGGACTCACCCCTCCACTTT. Amino acid sequence: CASSKGGADSPLHF.

V gene TRBV19 combines with J gene TRBJ2-1; D may be TRBD2 (6 bases). CDR1 is LNHDA, CDR2 SQIVND, per germline (reference sequence). This CDR3 spans 14 amino acids. Trimming stripped 0 bases from V and 9 bases from J, with 12 bases between. The DNA of the CDR3 is TGTGCCAGTAGTATAGATCTATTGGGAGGTGAGCAGTTCTTC. It translates to CASSIDLLGGEQFF.

This chain links TRBV29-1 with TRBJ2-7; 7 bases match TRBD1. V was clipped by 7 bases and J by 5 bases; unmatched bases: 8. Germline CDR1 and CDR2: SQVTM and ANQGSEA. The CDR3 has 12 amino acids. The CDR3 is CSAKRDRNEQYF. In nucleotides, the CDR3 is TGCAGCGCCAAAAGGGACAGAAACGAGCAGTACTTC.

The chain has TRBV29-1 and TRBJ2-1; weak D call: TRBD1 (6 bases). The CDR3 extends over 13 amino acids. CDR1 SQVTM and CDR2 ANQGSEA come from the germline V gene. V was pared by 7 bases and J by 5 bases, with 15 bases between. CDR3 nucleotide sequence: TGCAGCGCTGTGGACAGTCTCCACAATGAGCAGTTCTTC. Amino acid sequence: CSAVDSLHNEQFF.

The V call is TRBV19, the J call TRBJ1-1; tentative D call: TRBD1 (5 bases). Germline V gene sequence: CDR1 LNHDA, CDR2 SQIVND (reference sequence). V lost 4 bases, J lost 0 bases, and 15 bases lay in between. The CDR3 has 16 amino acids. The CDR3: CASSRASGTLNTEAFF. The CDR3 nucleotides read TGTGCCAGTAGTAGGGCTAGCGGGACGCTGAACACTGAAGCTTTCTTT.

The chain uses TRBV28 and TRBJ2-5; 11 nucleotides agree with TRBD1. CDR1 is MDHEN, CDR2 SYDVKM, per germline. CDR3 length equals 16 residues. V shed 6 bases and J 4 bases; nucleotides not matched to a gene: 10. The CDR3 sequence: CASRRRGTGGGETQYF. The CDR3, as DNA: TGTGCCAGCAGGAGGCGCGGGACAGGGGGTGGAGAGACCCAGTACTTC.

J is TRBJ2-7 and V is TRBV25-1; 7 nucleotides match TRBD1. With V trimmed by 6 bases and J by 1 base, 6 bases remained unmatched. The CDR3 totals 14 residues. CDR1 and CDR2 (germline): MGHDK, SYGVNS. The CDR3 nucleotides read TGTGCCAGCAGGGCAGGGGGTGAGTCCTACGAGCAGTACTTC. This codes for CASRAGGESYEQYF.

Of note for this clone: A junction end diverges from the germline sequence, so it may reflect a read error. J is TRBJ2-2 and V is TRBV5-4, with 11 nucleotides matching TRBD2. Germline CDR1 SGHNT, CDR2 YYREEE (reference sequence). The CDR3 runs to 15 residues. This chain's CDR3 is CASRLAGGPDGELFF. CDR3 in DNA: TGTGCCAGCCGCTTAGCGGGGGGGCCGGACGGGGAGCTGTTTTTT.

This chain joins TRBV6-5 and TRBJ2-7, with a possible D match to TRBD2 (5 bases). Germline V gene data show CDR1 as MNHEY and CDR2 as SVGAGI. CDR3 length: 12 residues. Trimming left V 8 bases short and J 0 bases short, with 8 bases between. The CDR3, as DNA: TGTGCCAGCCGGACTCTCTCCTACGAGCAGTACTTC. Translation gives CASRTLSYEQYF.

CDR3 bases: TGTGCCAGCAGCTTAGCGCGGGCTAGCGGGGACTACAATGAGCAGTTCTTC. It is translated as CASSLARASGDYNEQFF. The genes are TRBV7-9 and TRBJ2-1, with 9 nucleotides matching TRBD2. V lost 0 bases and J lost 3; bases outside the gene matches: 6. This CDR3 contains 17 residues. Germline V gives CDR1 SEHNR, CDR2 FQNEAQ (reference sequence).

This rearrangement joins TRBV4-1 to TRBJ2-5; 9 bases fit TRBD2. CDR3 length: 14 residues. The germline V gene encodes CDR1 MGHRA and CDR2 YSYEKL. V shed 4 bases and J 5 bases; nucleotides not matched to a gene: 5. The CDR3, as DNA: TGCGCCAGCAGCCTAGCGGGAGATGTCGAGACCCAGTACTTC. This sequence encodes CASSLAGDVETQYF.

The rearrangement joins TRBV5-1 to TRBJ2-7; tentatively, D is TRBD1 (5 bases). CDR3 length: 14 amino acids. Per germline, CDR1 SGHRS and CDR2 YFSETQ. With 5 bases removed from V and 3 bases from J, the gap between germline ends came to 15 bases. The DNA for the CDR3 is TGCGCCAGCAGGGATCAGGACAATTACTACGAGCAGTACTTC. This sequence encodes CASRDQDNYYEQYF.

The V call is TRBV7-8, the J call TRBJ2-7; 8 bases match TRBD2. The CDR3 totals 15 residues. V lost 4 bases to trimming and J lost 3 bases; unmatched junction nucleotides: 8. Per the germline V gene, CDR1 is SGHVS and CDR2 is FQNEAQ. The CDR3 here is CASSSTPGTSYEQYF. The CDR3 DNA reads as TGTGCCAGCAGCTCGACGCCCGGGACTAGCTACGAGCAGTACTTC.

The V gene is TRBV29-1, the J gene TRBJ1-2; 7 bases align to TRBD1. The J segment lost 1 base and the V segment lost 7 bases, leaving 12 bases of the junction unmatched. The CDR3 runs to 15 residues. Germline CDR1 reads SQVTM; CDR2 reads ANQGSEA. CDR3: CSATSDRLINYGYTF. CDR3 coding DNA: TGCAGCGCGACCTCGGACAGGCTAATTAACTATGGCTACACCTTC.

Notes on this clone: The sample has other DNA sequences that encode this CDR3 too. The genes are TRBV5-1 and TRBJ2-7; weak D call: TRBD2 (6 bases). The CDR3 consists of 15 residues. V was cut by 0 bases and J by 3 bases, with 13 bases left in between. Germline V gives CDR1 SGHRS, CDR2 YFSETQ. The CDR3, as DNA: TGCGCCAGCAGCTTGGTGGGGGGAAGAAGCTACGAGCAGTACTTC. This sequence encodes CASSLVGGRSYEQYF.

This clone was counted only a few times. The chain has TRBV18 and TRBJ1-1; no clear D gene. The CDR3 is 13 amino acids. With 0 bases removed from V and 7 bases from J, the gap between germline ends came to 9 bases. CDR1 and CDR2 from the germline V gene are KGHSH and LQKENI. The CDR3 spells CASSPPARDEAFF. The CDR3 DNA sequence: TGTGCCAGCTCACCACCGGCGAGGGATGAAGCTTTCTTT.